What follows is one T cell receptor (beta chain) and its context. What it binds is not known. This entry comes from a study of response to subunit inactivated influenza vaccine. Whole-study findings and limits: Few additional T cells are recruited per seasonal influenza vaccination, authors suggested.

Each CDR3 protein gets one entry after TCRdb re-called the RT-PCR reads with MiXCR. The sample lists about 650,000 distinct CDR3 sequences; around 14% were seen once. The length of the CDR3 is 15 residues. Per germline, CDR1 LNHDA and CDR2 SQIVND (reference sequence). The ends lost 6 bases at V and 4 bases at J; junction bases unmatched: 9. This sample comprised PBMCs from blood, obtained less than 13 days after vaccination. The receptor comes from a man aged 50 to 59 who received an inactivated influenza vaccine. The chain combines TRBV19 with TRBJ1-1; TRBD1 matches 9 bases. CDR3 coding DNA: TGTGCCAGTAGCCGGGACAGGGTGGCGGGCACTGAAGCTTTCTTT. This translates into CASSRDRVAGTEAFF. Variable domain in full (rest from reference TRBV19 and TRBJ1-1): DGGITQSPKYLFRKEGQNVTLSCEQNLNHDAMYWYRQDPGQGLRLIYYSQIVNDFQKGDIAEGYSVSREKKESFPLTVTSAQKNPTAFYLCASSRDRVAGTEAFFGQGTRLTVV.